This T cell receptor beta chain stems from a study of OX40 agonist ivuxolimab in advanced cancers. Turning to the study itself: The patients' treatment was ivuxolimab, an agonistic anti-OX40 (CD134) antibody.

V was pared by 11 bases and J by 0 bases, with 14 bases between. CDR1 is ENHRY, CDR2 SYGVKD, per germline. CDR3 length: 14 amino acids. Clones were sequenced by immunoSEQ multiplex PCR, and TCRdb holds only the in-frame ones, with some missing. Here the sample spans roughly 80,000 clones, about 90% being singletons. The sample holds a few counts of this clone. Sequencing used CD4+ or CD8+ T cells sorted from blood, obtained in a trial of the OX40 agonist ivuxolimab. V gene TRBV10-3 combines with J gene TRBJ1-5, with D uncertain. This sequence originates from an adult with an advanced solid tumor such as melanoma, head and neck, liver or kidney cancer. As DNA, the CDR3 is TGTGCCTCCAGACACCAATATAGCAATCAGCCCCAGCATTTT. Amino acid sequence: CASRHQYSNQPQHF.